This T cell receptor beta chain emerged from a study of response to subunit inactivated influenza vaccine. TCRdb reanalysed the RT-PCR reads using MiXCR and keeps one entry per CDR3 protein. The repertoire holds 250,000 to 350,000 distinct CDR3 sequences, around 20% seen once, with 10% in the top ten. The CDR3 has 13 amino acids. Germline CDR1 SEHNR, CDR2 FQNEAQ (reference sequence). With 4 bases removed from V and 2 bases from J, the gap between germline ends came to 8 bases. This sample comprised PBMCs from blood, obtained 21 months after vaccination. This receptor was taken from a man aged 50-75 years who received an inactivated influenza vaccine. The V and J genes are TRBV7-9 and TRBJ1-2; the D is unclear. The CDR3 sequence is CASSSSRNYGYTF. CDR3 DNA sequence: TGTGCCAGCAGCTCAAGCAGGAACTATGGCTACACCTTC.